This T cell receptor (beta chain) derives from a study of cytomegalovirus exposure and HLA in healthy donors (dated 2017 in TCRdb). With respect to the entire study: An earlier analysis of under 600 of the donors reported approximately 270 Gb of sequence data and around 120 million unique TCR beta sequences from roughly 180 million T cells. An early release that covered roughly 600 HLA-typed donors contained 250 to 350 gigabases of sequencing data and 70 million to 100 million unique TCR sequences. The genetic ancestry cluster associated with self-reported Caucasian donors included about 84% of the 398 genotyped donors. The study was designed to test whether signatures of past pathogen exposure could be identified by cataloging public T cell receptors. Using immunosequencing, the study profiled T cell repertoires from 550 to 750 subjects and related those repertoires to cytomegalovirus serostatus. Besides the first cohort of 500 to 700 subjects, a separate validation cohort made up of 95 to 150 different subjects was used. To predict cytomegalovirus infection status, the study brought together high-throughput TCR immunosequencing, statistical association of individual TCRs with disease status, and machine learning. A later analysis re-examined previously published TCR beta repertoires from more than 600 donors and added high-resolution HLA genotyping to investigate patterns of TCR occurrence. Rather than drawing on any new phenotypic data, the later analysis identified candidate immune exposures from TCR beta sequences and the way those sequences occurred across donors. To decide whether each TCR beta V gene segment behaved as functional or pseudogenic, an earlier analysis of some 570 of the donors relied on high-throughput TCR beta sequencing. Alongside the repertoire data, information on donor age, sex, ethnicity and CMV serostatus was compiled. A later genetic analysis took genome-wide SNP genotypes for about 60% of the roughly 670 donors and used that subset as a discovery cohort. Every repertoire in the discovery cohort had been generated on one and the same sequencing platform. Class I and class II HLA loci were covered by the typing at four-digit resolution. The number of typed donors differed by locus: about 620-640 for A, B, C, DRB1 and DQB1; some 540 for DQA1; approximately 610 for DPA1; and roughly 470 for DPB1. Because of strong linkage in the cohort, roughly five DR-DQ haplotypes were treated as single units for association and clustering. On average, around 240,000 unique TCR beta nucleotide sequences were sequenced per donor among 300 to 500 genotyped donors of the cohort, with roughly 20% of those sequences being non-productive.

The cohort consisted of approximately 670 healthy bone marrow donors. At the time of sampling, every cohort member was nominally healthy, though immune exposures that went unrecorded were likely present. The donor tested CMV seronegative, placing the donor among the 350 or so seronegative members of the cohort. Every donor gave a peripheral blood sample, and the peripheral blood mononuclear cells from that sample were used for TCR beta sequencing. The Qiagen DNeasy Blood Extraction Kit was used to extract genomic DNA from the blood cell samples. Library preparation used the immunoSEQ multiplex PCR assay. The multiplex PCR relied on a mix of 60 forward primers for TCR Vbeta segments and 13 reverse primers for TCR Jbeta segments. The CDR3 region of rearranged TCR beta genes was amplified from genomic DNA with a multiplex PCR assay. Amplified TCR beta libraries were sequenced as 87-base-pair reads on the Illumina HiSeq System. In the source study's methods: In a later analysis, some 80 million unique TCR beta chains were counted across the 650 to 700 repertoires, and around 11 million of these chains were shared by at least two donors. Raw reads were error-corrected and collapsed into unique sequences with a nearest-neighbor algorithm that merged closely related sequences to remove PCR and sequencing errors. Alignment of CDR3 sequences to IMGT reference sequences was used to assign V, D and J gene segments. For a sequence to be retained, a match of at least six nucleotides was required to both a V gene segment and a J gene segment. A rearrangement was called productive if the CDR3 had no stop codons and remained in frame with V and J, and every other rearrangement was called non-productive. Following IMGT convention, CDR3 was defined as the stretch from the second conserved V-encoded cysteine up to the conserved J-encoded phenylalanine. The earlier analysis of about 610 of the donors excluded any sequence lacking an unambiguous match to a single V gene segment. An earlier analysis of 587 of the donors called V segments functional above 56.7% productive rearrangements and segregating when the between-donor standard deviation exceeded 5%. To diagnose cytomegalovirus status from the catalog of TCR beta chain sequences, a statistical classification framework was built. In a later analysis, TCR nucleotide sequences were compared against IMGT/GENE-DB human TR gene sequences so that V and J genes could be assigned. In a later analysis, CDR3 sequences and most-parsimonious VDJ recombination scenarios were assigned using the TCRdist pipeline. In a later analysis, every TCR beta chain was defined by the combination of its CDR3 amino acid sequence and its V-gene family, and reads without a unique V-gene family were dropped. To address suspected cross-contamination and a sequencing artifact, a later analysis removed around 590 highly shared, low-generation-probability nucleotide sequences. In a later analysis, a clonal expansion index was calculated for each public chain from normalized within-repertoire ranks of inferred template counts. Generation probabilities in a later analysis came from a VDJ recombination model fitted to out-of-frame rearrangements, and those results were checked against IGoR. In a later analysis, TCR-TCR, TCR-HLA and TCR-CMV co-occurrence was scored with hypergeometric tests, and a repertoire-size bias correction was applied to TCR pairs. To estimate false discovery rates, a later analysis permuted the HLA or CMV assignments 20 times. In a later analysis, co-occurring TCRs were grouped using DBSCAN, with TCRdist sequence similarity added in when clustering inside HLA-allele-positive subsets. Repertoires with fewer than 30,000 or more than 120,000 public chains, plus five repertoires with anomalous nucleotide sharing, were excluded from co-occurrence clustering. TCRdb re-hosts the immuneACCESS table, in-frame sequences only. Its copies lack some clones; in the studies checked, an unresolved V gene accounts for under half of them, and the cause for the rest is not known. D and trimming were read from the DNA, whereas the V and J calls and clone size are those reported in that table. The sample table records about 120,000 clones; roughly 9.9% of these occur just once. The ten largest clones take up 3% of the sample.

Study-level results and caveats: A later genetic analysis associated a missense DCLRE1C variant with V-gene and J-gene trimming of TCR beta chains, and an independent cohort replicated the association. A few of the identified cytomegalovirus-associated TCR beta chains were confirmed in vitro to be specific for cytomegalovirus antigens. In the study, about 150 TCR beta chains were listed as associated with cytomegalovirus. A later analysis found that most CMV-associated TCR beta chains appeared HLA-restricted, with HLA associations seemingly driven largely by CMV exposure. Approximately 16 rarely observed V segments, including chromosome 9 orphons, were excluded from the earlier analysis of approximately 500 of the donors because counts were too low. Strong co-occurrence of HLA alleles, especially DR and DQ, made assigning TCR associations to individual alleles difficult. The presence/absence analyses assumed that sequencing depth was roughly uniform across donors, and that assumption may not be true. Correlated functional status among segregating V segments might reflect linkage disequilibrium, but an unknown experimental factor could not be ruled out. Broadly in line with IMGT annotations, most TCR beta V segments showed up in productive rearrangements about 87% or about 30% of the time in an earlier analysis of approximately 600 of the donors. In a later analysis, TCR association rates were found to vary across HLA loci, with the most associated TCRs seen for DRB1 alleles and the fewest for HLA-C alleles. Several of the top co-occurrence clusters appeared to be linked to parvovirus B19, influenza, CMV and Epstein-Barr virus, according to a later analysis. Immune exposure information for the cohort was limited to CMV serostatus. The classifier was reported to diagnose cytomegalovirus status with high specificity and sensitivity in both the original cohort and the validation cohort. A further reported finding was that TCR beta sequences accurately predicted the HLA-A and HLA-B alleles for most subjects in the first cohort. At a false discovery rate of 0.05, a later analysis linked 16,951 TCR beta sequences to specific HLA alleles. This cohort had only TCR beta chains sequenced, and the lack of alpha or paired-chain data limited which features could be detected. A later analysis found that HLA-associated TCR beta chains were more clonally expanded and had lower generation probabilities than equally common non-associated chains. Because the 87-base-pair reads could not distinguish some IMGT-functional V segments, including TRBV6-2 and TRBV6-3, those segments were excluded. Because HLA typing was unavailable for some donors at each locus, only the typed subset was used in association tests. A group of highly shared sequence variants was considered likely to be a technical artifact of the sequencing pipeline. In a later genetic analysis, fewer N-insertions in productive TCRs were reported among donors in an Asian-associated ancestry cluster than the roughly 700-donor mean. It was suggested by the authors that the approach could potentially be generalized to other disease states and immunological phenotypes. Across donors, most TCR sequences were observed very rarely, whereas some public TCRs were present in many individuals.

The CDR3 holds 13 amino acids from the cysteine to the phenylalanine. Just CDR3 DNA is preserved here, 39 bases in frame from base 1. Between the V and J ends, shortened by 7 bases and 0 bases respectively, the junction contains 9 bases. CDR1 and CDR2 are drawn from the germline V gene: ENHRY, SYGVKD. On this clone itself: The antigen it binds to is not known. One base away there is no much larger clone; base qualities are not given.

The receptor's source is a man aged 25-45 years in good health and CMV-seronegative. Recombination linked TRBV10-3 to TRBJ1-1, and possibly TRBD1, on 6 matching bases. The sample comprised PBMCs. For the CDR3, the sequence is CAIKRQVNTEAFF. The DNA is TGTGCCATCAAGAGACAGGTGAACACTGAAGCTTTCTTT.